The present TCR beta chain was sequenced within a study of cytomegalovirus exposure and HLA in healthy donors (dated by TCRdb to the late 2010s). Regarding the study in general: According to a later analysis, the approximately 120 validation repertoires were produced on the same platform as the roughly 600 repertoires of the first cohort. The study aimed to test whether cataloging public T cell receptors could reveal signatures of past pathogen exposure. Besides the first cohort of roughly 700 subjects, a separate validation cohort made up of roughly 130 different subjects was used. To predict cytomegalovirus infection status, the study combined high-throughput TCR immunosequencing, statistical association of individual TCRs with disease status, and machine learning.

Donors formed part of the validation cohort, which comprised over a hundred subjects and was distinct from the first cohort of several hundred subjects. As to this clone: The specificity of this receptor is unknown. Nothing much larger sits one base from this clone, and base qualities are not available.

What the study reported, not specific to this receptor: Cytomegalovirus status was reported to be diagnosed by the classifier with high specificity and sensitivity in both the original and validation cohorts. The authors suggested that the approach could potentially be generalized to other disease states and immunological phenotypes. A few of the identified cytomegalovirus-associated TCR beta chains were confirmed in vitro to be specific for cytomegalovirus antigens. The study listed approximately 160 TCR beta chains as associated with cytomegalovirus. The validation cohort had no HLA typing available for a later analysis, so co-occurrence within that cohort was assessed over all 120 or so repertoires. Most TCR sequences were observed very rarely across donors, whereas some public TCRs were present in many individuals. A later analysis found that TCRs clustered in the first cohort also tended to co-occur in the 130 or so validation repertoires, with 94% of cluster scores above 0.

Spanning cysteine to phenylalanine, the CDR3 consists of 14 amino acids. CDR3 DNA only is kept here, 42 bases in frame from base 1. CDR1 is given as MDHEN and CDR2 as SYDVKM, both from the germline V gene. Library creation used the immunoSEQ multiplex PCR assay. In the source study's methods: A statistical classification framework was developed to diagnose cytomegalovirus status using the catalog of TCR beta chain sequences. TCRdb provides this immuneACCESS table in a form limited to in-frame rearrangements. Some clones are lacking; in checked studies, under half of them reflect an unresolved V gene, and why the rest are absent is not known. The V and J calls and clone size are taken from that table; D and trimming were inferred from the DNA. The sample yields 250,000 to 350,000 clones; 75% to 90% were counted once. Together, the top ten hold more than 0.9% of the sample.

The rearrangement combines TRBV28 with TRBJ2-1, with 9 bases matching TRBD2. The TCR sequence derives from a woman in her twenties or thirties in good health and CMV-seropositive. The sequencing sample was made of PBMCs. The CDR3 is CALSGSRRYNEQFF. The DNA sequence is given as TGTGCACTTAGCGGGAGCCGCCGATACAATGAGCAGTTCTTC.